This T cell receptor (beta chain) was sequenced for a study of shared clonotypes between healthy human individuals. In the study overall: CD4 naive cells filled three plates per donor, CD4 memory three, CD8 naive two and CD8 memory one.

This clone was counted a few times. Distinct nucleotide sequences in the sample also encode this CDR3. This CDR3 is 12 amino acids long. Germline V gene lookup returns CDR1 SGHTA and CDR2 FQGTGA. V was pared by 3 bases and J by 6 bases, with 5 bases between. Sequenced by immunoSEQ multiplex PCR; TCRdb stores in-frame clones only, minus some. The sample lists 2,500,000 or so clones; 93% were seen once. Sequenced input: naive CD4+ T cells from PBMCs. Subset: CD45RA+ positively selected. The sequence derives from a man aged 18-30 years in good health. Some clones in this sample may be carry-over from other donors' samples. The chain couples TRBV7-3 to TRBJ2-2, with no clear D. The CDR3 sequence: CASSFPPGELFF. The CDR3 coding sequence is TGTGCCAGCAGCTTTCCTCCCGGGGAGCTGTTTTTT.